This is a list of T cell receptor beta chains from one sample in a study of blood T cell repertoires in COVID-19. Repertoires were generated with immunoSEQ multiplex PCR, while TCRdb's copy carries only in-frame clones and drops some. The sample includes fewer than 85,000 clones, around 79% seen only once; the top ten take around 27%. Sequenced material: peripheral blood. The receptor set was obtained from a man aged 60-69 years with active or convalescent COVID-19. CDR3s include the opening cysteine and the closing phenylalanine or tryptophan. A D gene is named only where the DNA matches it firmly. Clone sizes are given selectively: once, few, many, or a class where the clone is expanded.

TRBV28	TRBJ2-7	NA	NA	TGTGCCAGCAGTTTGAGACTTAATTCCTACGAGCAGTACTTC	CASSLRLNSYEQYF
TRBV6-2/TRBV6-3	TRBJ1-2	few	TRBD1	TGTGCCAGCAGCCCGGGGGACAGGGACTACACCTTC	CASSPGDRDYTF
TRBV11-3	TRBJ2-1	NA	TRBD1	TGTGCCAGCAGCTGGGGACAGGGGGCCTATGAGCAGTTCTTC	CASSWGQGAYEQFF
TRBV25-1	TRBJ2-1	NA	NA	TGTGCCACCGGTGGGGAGCCCTACCTAGACTCCTACAATGAGCAGTTCTTC	CATGGEPYLDSYNEQFF
TRBV20-1	TRBJ2-7	NA	NA	TGCAGTGCTAGAGAACAGGGTGTGCAGTACTTC	CSAREQGVQYF
TRBV19	TRBJ1-2	once	NA	TGTGCCAGTAGTTCGAGGACAGATTATAACTATGGCTACACCTTC	CASSSRTDYNYGYTF
TRBV6-2/TRBV6-3	TRBJ1-1	NA	NA	TGTGCCAGCAGCTCCCGGGGAAAGGGTGCCACTGAAGCTTTCTTT	CASSSRGKGATEAFF
TRBV15	TRBJ1-2	NA	TRBD1	TGTGCCACCAGCGGGGCAGGGGGCTATGGCTACACCTTC	CATSGAGGYGYTF
TRBV20-1	TRBJ1-1	NA	NA	TGCAGTGCTAGAGATAGCACTGAAGCTTTCTTT	CSARDSTEAFF
TRBV10-1	TRBJ1-5	few	NA	TGCGCCAGCAGCTCGGTAAATCAGCCCCAGCATTTT	CASSSVNQPQHF
TRBV24-1	TRBJ2-7	NA	TRBD1	TGTGCCACCAGGGACAGGGTTTTGGGAGAGCAGTACTTC	CATRDRVLGEQYF
TRBV4-2	TRBJ1-3	NA	TRBD1	TGTGCCAGCAGGAAGGACAGGATAAGTGGAAACACCATATATTTT	CASRKDRISGNTIYF
TRBV19	TRBJ2-7	NA	TRBD1	TGTGCCAGTAGTAAAGGACAGGGGTACGAGCAGTACTTC	CASSKGQGYEQYF
TRBV5-4	TRBJ2-5	few	TRBD2	TGTGCCAGCAGCAGCGGGCCGGGGGGACCCCAAGAGACCCAGTACTTC	CASSSGPGGPQETQYF
TRBV6-5	TRBJ1-1	once	NA	TGTGCCAGCAGTTACGGAATTATTTCGGGAGGCACTGAAGCTTTCTTT	CASSYGIISGGTEAFF
TRBV19	TRBJ2-2	NA	NA	TGTGCCAGTAGTCCATACTGGACAGTGAACACCGGGGAGCTGTTTTTT	CASSPYWTVNTGELFF
TRBV7-9	TRBJ2-7	NA	TRBD2	TGTGCCAGCATCCCGGGGGGGGGACCCTACGAGCAGTACTTC	CASIPGGGPYEQYF
TRBV11-1	TRBJ2-1	NA	TRBD1	TGTGCCAGCAGCCTTGGACAGGGCCTTGTGGATGAGCAGTTCTTC	CASSLGQGLVDEQFF
TRBV5-1	TRBJ2-2	NA	NA	TGCGCCAGCAGTGTTACGAACACCGGGGAGCTGTTTTTT	CASSVTNTGELFF
TRBV25-1	TRBJ1-3	NA	TRBD1	TGTGCCAGCAGTCCCCGGGACAGGGCTGGAAACACCATATATTTT	CASSPRDRAGNTIYF
TRBV3-1/TRBV3-2	TRBJ2-3	NA	NA	TGTGCCAGCAGCCAGGGAGAGAGCACAGATACGCAGTATTTT	CASSQGESTDTQYF
TRBV5-4	TRBJ2-3	NA	NA	TGTGCCAGCAGCCCTTACAAAACTAGGGGGGATACGCAGTATTTT	CASSPYKTRGDTQYF
TRBV2	TRBJ1-1	NA	NA	TGTGCCAGCAGTGAGTGGAGGGAGAACACTGAAGCTTTCTTT	CASSEWRENTEAFF
TRBV27	TRBJ1-2	once	NA	TGTGCCAGCAGTTTGATCCGGGGGGGGCGTTGGTATGGCTACACCTTC	CASSLIRGGRWYGYTF
TRBV2	TRBJ2-7	NA	NA	TGTGCGCTCAGGGCTTACGAGCAGTACTTC	CALRAYEQYF
TRBV19	TRBJ1-6	once	NA	TGTGCCAGTAGTATTGGCCAGTTAAATTCACCCCTCCACTTT	CASSIGQLNSPLHF
TRBV2	TRBJ1-3	NA	NA	TGTGCCAGCGTACTCAGACCGGAGGGAAACACCATATATTTT	CASVLRPEGNTIYF
TRBV2	TRBJ2-5	NA	TRBD2	TGTGCCAGCAGCGCCGAGAGCGGGGGCTCCCAGGGGGAGACCCAGTACTTC	CASSAESGGSQGETQYF
TRBV5-5	TRBJ2-2	once	TRBD1	TGTGCCAGCAGCAGCGGACAGGGGGCGGGCGGGGAGCTGTTTTTT	CASSSGQGAGGELFF
TRBV27	TRBJ2-5	NA	TRBD1	TGTGCCAGCCGCCGACAGGGTGGAGAGACCCAGTACTTC	CASRRQGGETQYF
TRBV5-6	TRBJ1-5	NA	NA	TGTGCCAGCAGCCGGCGGCGACAGAGCAATCAGCCCCAGCATTTT	CASSRRRQSNQPQHF
TRBV3-1/TRBV3-2	TRBJ1-3	NA	TRBD1	TGTGCCAGCAGCGGGGACAGAGTGTCTGGAAACACCATATATTTT	CASSGDRVSGNTIYF
TRBV5-1	TRBJ2-3	NA	TRBD1	TGCGCCAGTGTTGGGACAGGGGGCACAGATACGCAGTATTTT	CASVGTGGTDTQYF
TRBV7-9	TRBJ1-1	NA	NA	TGTGCCAGCAGCCCCACGGACACTGAAGCTTTCTTT	CASSPTDTEAFF
TRBV6-5	TRBJ2-3	NA	TRBD2	TGTGCCAGCAGCAGTCGCGGGGGGTTCACAGATACGCAGTATTTT	CASSSRGGFTDTQYF
TRBV10-2	TRBJ1-1	NA	NA	TGCGCCAGCAGTGACACAGGGCGAACTGAAGCTTTCTTT	CASSDTGRTEAFF
TRBV7-9	TRBJ1-2	NA	TRBD1	TGTGCCAGCAGCGCTGGACAGGGGCTGGGTAACTATGGCTACACCTTC	CASSAGQGLGNYGYTF
TRBV19	TRBJ1-5	once	TRBD1	TGTGCCAGTAGCGCCCCGGGACAGGGATCCAATCAGCCCCAGCATTTT	CASSAPGQGSNQPQHF
TRBV6-5	TRBJ2-7	few	TRBD1	TGTGCCAGCAGGCCGGGACAGGGCTTCTACGAGCAGTACTTC	CASRPGQGFYEQYF
TRBV6-5	TRBJ1-2	NA	TRBD1	TGTGCCAGCAGTTATCGTTGGACAGGAATCAGCTATGGCTACACCTTC	CASSYRWTGISYGYTF
TRBV11-2	TRBJ1-1	NA	NA	TGTGCCAGCAGCTTTGGGACTCAAACTGAAGCTTTCTTT	CASSFGTQTEAFF
TRBV5-4	TRBJ2-2	NA	TRBD2	TGTGCCAGCAGCATAAGGACTAGCGGAGCGTGGGGGGAGCTGTTTTTT	CASSIRTSGAWGELFF
TRBV9	TRBJ1-5	NA	NA	TGTGCCAGCAGCGTAGATTCAGGCAATCAGCCCCAGCATTTT	CASSVDSGNQPQHF
TRBV6-5	TRBJ1-5	NA	NA	TGTGCCAGCAGACGGGGGGTCAGGCAGCCCCAGCATTTT	CASRRGVRQPQHF
TRBV3-1/TRBV3-2	TRBJ2-1	NA	NA	TGTGCCAGCAGCCAAGGGGGACTGCCGCTACACAATGAGCAGTTCTTC	CASSQGGLPLHNEQFF
TRBV10-2	TRBJ2-5	NA	NA	TGCGCCAGCAGTGTGGGGGGGGCCACAGAGACCCAGTACTTC	CASSVGGATETQYF
TRBV9	TRBJ2-1	NA	NA	TGTGCCAGCAGCGTAGGTGCGGGGAGCTCCTACAATGAGCAGTTCTTC	CASSVGAGSSYNEQFF
TRBV25-1	TRBJ1-2	NA	TRBD1	TGTGCCAGCAGGAGGACAGGGGGCACGAATGGCTACACCTTC	CASRRTGGTNGYTF
TRBV6-5	TRBJ2-1	NA	NA	TGTGCCAGCAGTCATAACTTTGCATACAATGAGCAGTTCTTC	CASSHNFAYNEQFF